The clone carrying this T cell receptor (beta chain) has more than one count but fewer than ten. These data originate in a study of T-cell reconstitution after alpha-beta-depleted transplantation in children. There are 12 residues in the CDR3. CDR1 SGHRS and CDR2 YFSETQ come from the germline V gene. Trimming removed 2 bases at V and 6 bases at J, with 5 bases between. Unique molecular identifiers were incorporated into the prepared TCRbeta library. TCRdb called the PCR reads again in MiXCR, with one record for every CDR3 protein. The data show roughly 50,000 distinct CDR3 sequences, approximately 46% seen once.

This clonotype was obtained from a male patient younger than 18 who had a stem cell transplant for acute lymphoblastic leukemia, so the T cells may come from the graft donor. V and J are TRBV5-1 and TRBJ2-2; no clear D. Sequenced material: PBMCs, mostly from graft donor cells, taken 360 days after TCRalphabeta/CD19-depleted stem cell transplant. The CDR3 DNA reads TGCGCCAGCAGCTTTGGACCCGGGGAGCTGTTTTTT. Translated: CASSFGPGELFF. Looking up the rest from reference TRBV5-1 and TRBJ2-2 gives the full variable domain: KAGVTQTPRYLIKTRGQQVTLSCSPISGHRSVSWYQQTPGQGLQFLFEYFSETQRNKGNFPGRFSGRQFSNSRSEMNVSTLELGDSALYLCASSFGPGELFFGEGSRLTVL.